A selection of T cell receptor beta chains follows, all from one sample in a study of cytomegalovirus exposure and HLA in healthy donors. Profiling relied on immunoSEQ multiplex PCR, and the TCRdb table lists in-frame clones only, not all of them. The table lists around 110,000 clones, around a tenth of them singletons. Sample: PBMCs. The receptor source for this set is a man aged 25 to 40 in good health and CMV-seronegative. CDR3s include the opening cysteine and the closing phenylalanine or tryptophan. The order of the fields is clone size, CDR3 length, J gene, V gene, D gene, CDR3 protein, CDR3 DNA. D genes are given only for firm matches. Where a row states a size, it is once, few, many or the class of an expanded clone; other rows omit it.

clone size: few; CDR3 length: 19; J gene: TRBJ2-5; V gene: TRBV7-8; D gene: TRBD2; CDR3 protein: CASILTHFQAGGNPETQYF; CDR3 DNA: TGTGCCAGCATTCTGACCCACTTTCAAGCGGGGGGTAACCCAGAGACCCAGTACTTC
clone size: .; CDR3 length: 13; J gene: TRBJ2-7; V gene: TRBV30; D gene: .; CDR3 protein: CAWSPRSLNEQYF; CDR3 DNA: TGTGCCTGGAGTCCCCGGAGTTTGAACGAGCAGTACTTC
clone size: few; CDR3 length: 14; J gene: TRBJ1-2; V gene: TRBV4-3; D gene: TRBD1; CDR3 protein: CASSQEGARGGYTF; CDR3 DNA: TGCGCCAGCAGCCAAGAAGGGGCCAGGGGGGGCTACACCTTC
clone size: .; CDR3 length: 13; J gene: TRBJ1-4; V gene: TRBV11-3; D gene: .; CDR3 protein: CASSPSSDAGLFF; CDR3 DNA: TGTGCCAGCAGCCCCTCCTCCGACGCGGGCCTGTTTTTT
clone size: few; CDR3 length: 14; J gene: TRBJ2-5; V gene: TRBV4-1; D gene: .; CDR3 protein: CASSQDRQRETQYF; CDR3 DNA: TGCGCCAGCAGCCAAGATCGGCAGCGAGAGACCCAGTACTTC
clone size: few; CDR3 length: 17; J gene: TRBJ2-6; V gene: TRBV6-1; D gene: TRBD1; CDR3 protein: CASSERGRAGGFNVLTF; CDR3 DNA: TGTGCCAGCAGTGAAAGGGGTCGGGCAGGGGGCTTCAACGTCCTGACTTTC
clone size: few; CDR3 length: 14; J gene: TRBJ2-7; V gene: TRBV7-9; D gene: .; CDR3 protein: CASSLDNSEGEQYF; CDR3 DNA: TGTGCCAGCAGCTTAGATAACTCAGAGGGCGAGCAGTACTTC
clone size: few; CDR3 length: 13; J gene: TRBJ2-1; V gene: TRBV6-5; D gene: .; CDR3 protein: CASSYAPDNEQFF; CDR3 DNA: TGTGCCAGCAGTTACGCGCCTGACAATGAGCAGTTCTTC
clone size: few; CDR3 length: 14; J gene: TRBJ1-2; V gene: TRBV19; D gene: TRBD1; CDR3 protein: CASSTTGGEYGYTF; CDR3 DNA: TGTGCCAGTAGTACAACAGGGGGCGAGTATGGCTACACCTTC
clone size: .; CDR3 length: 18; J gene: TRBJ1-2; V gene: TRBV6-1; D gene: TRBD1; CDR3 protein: CASSEEKDRRFTPYGYTF; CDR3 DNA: TGTGCCAGCAGTGAAGAAAAGGACAGGCGCTTCACCCCCTATGGCTACACCTTC
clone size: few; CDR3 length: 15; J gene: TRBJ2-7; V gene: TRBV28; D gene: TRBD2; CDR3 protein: CASSPTRTRGGEQYF; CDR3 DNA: TGTGCCAGCAGTCCAACCAGGACACGGGGAGGGGAGCAGTACTTC
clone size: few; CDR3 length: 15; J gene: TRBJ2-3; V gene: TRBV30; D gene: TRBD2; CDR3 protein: CAWSPGLAITDTQYF; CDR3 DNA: TGTGCCTGGTCGCCGGGACTAGCTATCACAGATACGCAGTATTTT
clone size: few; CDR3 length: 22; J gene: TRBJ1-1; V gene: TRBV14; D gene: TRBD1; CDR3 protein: CASSQDGTGAGGPGAGPSAAFF; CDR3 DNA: TGTGCCAGCAGCCAAGATGGGACAGGGGCAGGGGGCCCTGGGGCAGGGCCCAGTGCTGCTTTCTTT
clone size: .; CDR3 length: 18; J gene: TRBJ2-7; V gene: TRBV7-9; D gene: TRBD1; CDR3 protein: CASSLATATGTASYEQYF; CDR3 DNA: TGTGCCAGCAGCTTAGCGACCGCCACAGGGACAGCCTCCTACGAGCAGTACTTC
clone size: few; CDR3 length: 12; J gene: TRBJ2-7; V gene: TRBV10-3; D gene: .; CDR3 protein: CAISGGDYEQYF; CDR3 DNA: TGTGCCATCAGTGGCGGAGACTACGAGCAGTACTTC
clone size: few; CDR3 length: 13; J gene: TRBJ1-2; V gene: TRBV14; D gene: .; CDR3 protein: CASSVGREYGYTF; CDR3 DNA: TGTGCCAGCAGCGTAGGACGGGAGTATGGCTACACCTTC
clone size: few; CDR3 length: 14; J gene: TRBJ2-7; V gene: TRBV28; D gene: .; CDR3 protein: CASGLDTGSGMQYF; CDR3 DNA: TGTGCCAGCGGTCTGGATACAGGGAGTGGGATGCAGTACTTC
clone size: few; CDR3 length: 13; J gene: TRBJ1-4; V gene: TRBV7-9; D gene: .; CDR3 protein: CASSQSGGEKLFF; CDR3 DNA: TGTGCCAGCAGCCAGAGCGGCGGCGAAAAACTGTTTTTT
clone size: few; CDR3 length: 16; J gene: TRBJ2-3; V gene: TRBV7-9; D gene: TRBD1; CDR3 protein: CASSPPGQPYTDTQYF; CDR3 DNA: TGTGCCAGCAGCCCTCCGGGACAGCCATACACAGATACGCAGTATTTT
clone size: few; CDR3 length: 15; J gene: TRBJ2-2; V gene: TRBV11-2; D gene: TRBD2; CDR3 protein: CASSHRDYETGELFF; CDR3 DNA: TGTGCCAGCAGCCATCGGGACTATGAGACCGGGGAGCTGTTTTTT
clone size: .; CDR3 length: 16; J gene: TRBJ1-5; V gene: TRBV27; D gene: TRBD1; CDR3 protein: CASRESGQVGSQPQHF; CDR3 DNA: TGTGCCAGTCGAGAGTCGGGACAGGTCGGAAGTCAGCCCCAGCATTTT
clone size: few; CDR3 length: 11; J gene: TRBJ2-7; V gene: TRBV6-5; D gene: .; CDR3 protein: CASGRSYEQYF; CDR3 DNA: TGTGCCAGCGGCAGATCCTACGAGCAGTACTTC
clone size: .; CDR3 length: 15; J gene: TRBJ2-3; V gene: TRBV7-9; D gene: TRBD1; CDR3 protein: CASTSNRGNTDTQYF; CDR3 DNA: TGTGCCAGCACCTCGAACAGGGGAAACACAGATACGCAGTATTTT
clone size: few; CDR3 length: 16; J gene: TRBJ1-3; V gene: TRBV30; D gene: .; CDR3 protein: CAWSDSRVSSGNTIYF; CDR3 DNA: TGTGCCTGGAGTGATTCCAGGGTCAGCTCTGGAAACACCATATATTTT
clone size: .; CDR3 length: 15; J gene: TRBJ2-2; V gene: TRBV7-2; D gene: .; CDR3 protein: CASSPRRGGPGELFF; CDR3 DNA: TGTGCCAGCAGCCCCCGGAGGGGGGGCCCCGGGGAGCTGTTTTTT
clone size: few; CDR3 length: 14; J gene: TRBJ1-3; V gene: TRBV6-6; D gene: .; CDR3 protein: CASVAGLSGNTIYF; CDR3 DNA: TGTGCCAGCGTAGCAGGGCTCTCTGGAAACACCATATATTTT
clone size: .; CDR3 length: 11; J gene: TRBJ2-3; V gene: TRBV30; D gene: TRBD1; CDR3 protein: CASTGMHTQYF; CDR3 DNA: TGTGCCTCGACAGGGATGCACACGCAGTATTTT
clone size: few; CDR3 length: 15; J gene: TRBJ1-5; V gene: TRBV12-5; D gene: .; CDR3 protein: CASGSRTAVDQPQHF; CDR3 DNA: TGTGCTAGTGGTTCGAGGACTGCGGTGGATCAGCCCCAGCATTTT
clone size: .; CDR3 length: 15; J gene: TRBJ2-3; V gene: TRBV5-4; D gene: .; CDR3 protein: CASSREIRGTDTQYF; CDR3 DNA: TGTGCCAGCAGCAGAGAAATCCGGGGTACAGATACGCAGTATTTT
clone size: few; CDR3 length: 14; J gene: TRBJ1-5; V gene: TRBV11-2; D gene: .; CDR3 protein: CASSLEPASGPQHF; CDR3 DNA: TGTGCCAGCAGCTTAGAGCCCGCCAGTGGGCCCCAGCATTTT
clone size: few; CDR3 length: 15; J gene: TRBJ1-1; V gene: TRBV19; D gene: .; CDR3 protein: CASNPTGVGYTEAFF; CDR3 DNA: TGTGCCAGTAACCCAACCGGGGTCGGGTACACTGAAGCTTTCTTT
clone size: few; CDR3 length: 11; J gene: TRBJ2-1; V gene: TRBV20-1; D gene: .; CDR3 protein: CSAGRGGEQFF; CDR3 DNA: TGCAGTGCTGGACGAGGAGGTGAGCAGTTCTTC
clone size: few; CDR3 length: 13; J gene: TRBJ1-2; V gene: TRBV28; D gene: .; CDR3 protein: CASTVGTAYGYTF; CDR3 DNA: TGTGCCAGCACCGTAGGGACTGCCTATGGCTACACCTTC
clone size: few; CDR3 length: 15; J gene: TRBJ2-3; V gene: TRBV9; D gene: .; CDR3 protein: CASSVVYSGTDTQYF; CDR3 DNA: TGTGCCAGCAGCGTAGTATATAGCGGCACAGATACGCAGTATTTT
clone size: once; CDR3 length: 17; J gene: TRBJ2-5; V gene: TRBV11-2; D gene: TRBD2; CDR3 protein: CASSLEGRGGSQETQYF; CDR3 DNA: TGTGCCAGCAGCTTAGAGGGGCGGGGGGGATCTCAAGAGACCCAGTACTTC
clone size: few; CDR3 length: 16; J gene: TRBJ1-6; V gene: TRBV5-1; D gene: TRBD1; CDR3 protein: CASSLEGQGVNSPLHF; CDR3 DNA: TGCGCCAGCAGCTTGGAAGGACAGGGCGTTAATTCACCCCTCCACTTT
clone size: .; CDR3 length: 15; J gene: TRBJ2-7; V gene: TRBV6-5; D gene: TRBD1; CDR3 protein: CASSPGTGGAYEQYF; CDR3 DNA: TGTGCCAGCAGTCCAGGGACAGGGGGGGCCTACGAGCAGTACTTC
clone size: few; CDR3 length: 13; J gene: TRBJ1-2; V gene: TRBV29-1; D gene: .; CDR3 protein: CSVAPVINYGYTF; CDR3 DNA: TGCAGCGTTGCCCCCGTTATTAACTATGGCTACACCTTC
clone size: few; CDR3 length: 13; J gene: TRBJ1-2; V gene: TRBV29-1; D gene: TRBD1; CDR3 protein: CSVWVRQGDGYTF; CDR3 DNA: TGCAGCGTTTGGGTTCGACAGGGTGATGGCTACACCTTC
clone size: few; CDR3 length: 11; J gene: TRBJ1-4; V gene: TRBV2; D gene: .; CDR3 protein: CASSGEEKLFF; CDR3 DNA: TGTGCCAGCAGTGGAGAGGAAAAACTGTTTTTT
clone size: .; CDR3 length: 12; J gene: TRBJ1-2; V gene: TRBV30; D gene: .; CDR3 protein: CAWSLTGHGYTF; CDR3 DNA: TGTGCCTGGAGCCTAACAGGGCATGGCTACACCTTC
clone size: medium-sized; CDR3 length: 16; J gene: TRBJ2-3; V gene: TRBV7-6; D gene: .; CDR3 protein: CASSLDRQARADTQYF; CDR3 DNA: TGTGCCAGCAGCTTAGATAGGCAGGCCAGGGCAGATACGCAGTATTTT
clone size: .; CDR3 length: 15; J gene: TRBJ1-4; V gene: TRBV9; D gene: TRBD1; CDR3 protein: CASSEWDSPGLQLFF; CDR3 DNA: TGTGCCAGCAGCGAGTGGGACAGCCCCGGACTTCAGCTGTTTTTT
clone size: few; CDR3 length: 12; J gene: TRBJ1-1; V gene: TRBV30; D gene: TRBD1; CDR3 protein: CAGDRGTAEAFF; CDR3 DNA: TGTGCCGGGGACAGGGGGACGGCTGAAGCTTTCTTT
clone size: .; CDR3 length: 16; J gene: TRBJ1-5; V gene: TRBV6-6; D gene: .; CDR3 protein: CASSYVTGIRNQPQHF; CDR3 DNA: TGTGCCAGCAGTTACGTAACAGGGATTAGGAATCAGCCCCAGCATTTT
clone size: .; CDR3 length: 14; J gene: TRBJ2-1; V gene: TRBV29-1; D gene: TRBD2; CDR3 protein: CSVSSGSIGNEQFF; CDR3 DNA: TGCAGCGTCTCTAGCGGGAGTATTGGTAATGAGCAGTTCTTC
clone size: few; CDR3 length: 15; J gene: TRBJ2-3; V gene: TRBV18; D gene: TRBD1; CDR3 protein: CASSPGQGRTDTQYF; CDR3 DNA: TGTGCCAGCTCTCCAGGACAGGGACGTACAGATACGCAGTATTTT
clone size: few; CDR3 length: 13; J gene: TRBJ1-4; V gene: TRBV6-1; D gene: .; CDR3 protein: CASSEGTREKLFF; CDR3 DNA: TGTGCCAGCAGTGAAGGGACAAGGGAAAAACTGTTTTTT
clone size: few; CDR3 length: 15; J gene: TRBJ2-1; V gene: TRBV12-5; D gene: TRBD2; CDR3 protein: CASGLVPLAPNEQFF; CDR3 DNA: TGTGCTAGTGGTTTGGTACCACTAGCGCCCAATGAGCAGTTCTTC
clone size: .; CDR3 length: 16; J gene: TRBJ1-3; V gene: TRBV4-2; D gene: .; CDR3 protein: CASSPLRGARGNTIYF; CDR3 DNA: TGTGCCAGCAGCCCCCTACGGGGGGCGCGAGGAAACACCATATATTTT
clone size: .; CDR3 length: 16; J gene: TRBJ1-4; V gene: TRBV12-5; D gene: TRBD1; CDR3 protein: CANGLVGDRDNEKLFF; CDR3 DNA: TGTGCTAATGGTTTGGTGGGGGACAGAGATAATGAAAAACTGTTTTTT
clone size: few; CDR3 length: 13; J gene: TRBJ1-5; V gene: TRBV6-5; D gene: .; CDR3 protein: CASSPPLGVPQHF; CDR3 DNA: TGTGCCAGCAGCCCGCCCCTTGGAGTGCCCCAGCATTTT
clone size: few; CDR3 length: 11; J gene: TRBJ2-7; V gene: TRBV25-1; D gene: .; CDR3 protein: CASSAGYEQYF; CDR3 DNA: TGTGCCAGCAGTGCGGGCTACGAGCAGTACTTC
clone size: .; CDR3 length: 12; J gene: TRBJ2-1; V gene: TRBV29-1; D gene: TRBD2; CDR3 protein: CSVVLAGVEQFF; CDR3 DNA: TGCAGCGTTGTCCTAGCGGGAGTTGAGCAGTTCTTC
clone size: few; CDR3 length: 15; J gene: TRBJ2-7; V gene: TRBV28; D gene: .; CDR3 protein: CASSSTRAAGVEQYF; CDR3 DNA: TGTGCCAGCAGCTCAACACGCGCGGCGGGTGTTGAGCAGTACTTC